Below are 25 T cell receptor beta chains sequenced from a single sample in a study of blood T cell repertoires in COVID-19 (dated by TCRdb to the early 2020s). Library method: the immunoSEQ multiplex PCR assay. Held by TCRdb, this immuneACCESS table contains in-frame sequences only and omits some clones. Under half of the omission traces to an unresolved V gene where checked; the cause of the rest is unknown. Counted in this sample were more than 150,000 clones; 70% to 85% of them appeared once. The ten largest clones capture around 7% of the sample. Specimen: peripheral blood. The receptors were sampled from a human donor in a cohort sampled during active COVID-19.

The V call is TRBV6-6, the J call TRBJ2-7; D is ambiguous. Per the germline V gene, CDR1 is MNHNY and CDR2 is SVGAGI (reference sequence). This CDR3 comprises 11 residues. V was cut by 2 bases and J by 5 bases, with 4 bases left in between. This chain's CDR3 is CASSYGDEQYF. The CDR3, as DNA: TGTGCCAGCAGTTACGGAGACGAGCAGTACTTC.

The V and J genes are TRBV30 and TRBJ1-2, with D possibly TRBD1 on 6 matching bases. This CDR3 has 14 residues. Trimming cost V 0 bases and J 6 bases, with 14 bases left between them. Germline CDR1 reads GTSNPN; CDR2 reads SVGIG (reference sequence). The CDR3 spells CAWSVQPGVDGYTF. The DNA of the CDR3 is TGTGCCTGGAGTGTACAGCCAGGGGTCGATGGCTACACCTTC.

A single count supports this clone. This sequence joins TRBV7-8 and TRBJ1-4; TRBD1 matches 8 bases. The ends lost 4 bases at V and 6 bases at J; junction bases unmatched: 7. The CDR3 consists of 15 residues. CDR1 is SGHVS and CDR2 is FQNEAQ in the germline V gene. DNA of the CDR3: TGTGCCAGCAGCTCCCGGACAGGGAGGGATGAAAAACTGTTTTTT. Amino acid sequence: CASSSRTGRDEKLFF.

The chain combines TRBV19 with TRBJ2-1; 8 bases match TRBD1. Trimming cost V 10 bases and J 7 bases; bases outside gene matches: 9. The germline gives CDR1 LNHDA, CDR2 SQIVND (reference sequence). The CDR3 has 13 residues. CDR3 nucleotides: TGTGCCACTCGACAGGGGTCGGGGAATGAGCAGTTCTTC. Its protein product is CATRQGSGNEQFF. Complete variable domain (other parts from reference TRBV19 and TRBJ2-1): DGGITQSPKYLFRKEGQNVTLSCEQNLNHDAMYWYRQDPGQGLRLIYYSQIVNDFQKGDIAEGYSVSREKKESFPLTVTSAQKNPTAFYLCATRQGSGNEQFFGPGTRLTVL.

A single count supports this clone. This sequence joins TRBV6-2 or TRBV6-3 and TRBJ1-5; weak D call: TRBD1 (5 bases). Germline CDR1 and CDR2: MNHEY and SVGEGT. This CDR3 is built from 18 residues. The V end was cut by 0 bases, the J end by 3 bases, with 18 bases between. CDR3 residues: CASSYSAPGLNYNQPQHF. As DNA, the CDR3 is TGTGCCAGCAGTTACTCAGCTCCGGGACTCAACTACAATCAGCCCCAGCATTTT.

V is TRBV3-1 (or the pseudogene TRBV3-2) and J is TRBJ2-7; 14 bases are shared with TRBD2. This CDR3 is 18 amino acids long. Germline CDR1 and CDR2: LGHDT and YNNKEL (reference sequence). J was trimmed by 3 bases and V by 3 bases; bases with no gene match: 10. CDR3 loop: CASSHAGLAGEINYEQYF. CDR3 DNA sequence: TGTGCCAGCAGCCACGCGGGACTAGCGGGGGAAATTAACTACGAGCAGTACTTC.

The rearrangement links TRBV6-2 or TRBV6-3 to TRBJ1-1; 9 bases agree with TRBD1. The V and J ends lost 0 bases and 4 bases, in that order; junction bases with no gene match: 0. Germline V gene sequence: CDR1 MNHEY, CDR2 SVGEGT. The CDR3 runs to 14 residues. CDR3 sequence (DNA): TGTGCCAGCAGTTACTCGACAGGGGGCACTGAAGCTTTCTTT. This codes for CASSYSTGGTEAFF.

This clone has only a few counts. The chain combines TRBV9 with TRBJ1-5; 7 bases agree with TRBD1. Germline trimming cut 3 bases from V and 3 bases from J; bases unmatched to any gene: 3. Germline V CDR1 and CDR2: SGDLS, YYNGEE. CDR3 length: 14 amino acids. The CDR3 loop reads CASSAGTVNQPQHF. In DNA form, the CDR3 reads TGTGCCAGCAGCGCCGGGACAGTCAATCAGCCCCAGCATTTT.

This rearrangement joins TRBV7-6 to TRBJ2-1, with 11 bases matching TRBD2. The CDR3 extends over 16 amino acids. CDR1 and CDR2 from the germline V gene are SGHVS and FNYEAQ. J was trimmed by 3 bases and V by 1 base; bases with no gene match: 2. Here the CDR3 reads CASSLVAGGIYNEQFF. The CDR3 nucleotides read TGTGCCAGCAGCTTAGTAGCGGGGGGGATCTACAATGAGCAGTTCTTC.

The J gene is TRBJ2-1, the V gene TRBV11-2; 12 positions agree with TRBD2. CDR1 and CDR2 from the germline V gene are SGHAT and FQNNGV. Trimming at V came to 5 bases and at J to 9 bases, leaving 14 bases not matched to a gene. The CDR3 is made up of 17 amino acids. CDR3 in DNA: TGTGCCAGCAGCGATACCCTGCCTAGCGGGGGGGCGGTTGAGCAGTTCTTC. Protein: CASSDTLPSGGAVEQFF.

In its sample, this clone was seen once. The rearrangement joins TRBV5-6 to TRBJ1-1; D is uncertain. The germline gives CDR1 SGHDT, CDR2 YYEEEE. The ends were cut back, 2 bases at V and 3 bases at J, with 11 bases in the middle. The CDR3 has 14 residues. The CDR3 region has the DNA TGTGCCAGCAGCTTCGTGGGGAGGGACACTGAAGCTTTCTTT. Translated, it gives CASSFVGRDTEAFF.

This clone was detected only a few times. This chain links TRBV6-6 with TRBJ2-6; maybe TRBD2 (6 bases). The germline V and J ends were trimmed by 6 bases and 0 bases, with 12 bases remaining between them. The CDR3 totals 16 residues. The germline V gene encodes CDR1 MNHNY and CDR2 SVGAGI (reference sequence). CDR3 DNA: TGTGCCAGCAGCATTCGGGGAGGCTCTGGGGCCAACGTCCTGACTTTC. Translation gives CASSIRGGSGANVLTF.

The DNA of the CDR3 is TGTGCCAGCACGGGGGGGATGGATGAGCAGTTCTTC. Encoded protein: CASTGGMDEQFF. This chain joins TRBV27 and TRBJ2-1, with 8 nucleotides matching TRBD2. The CDR3 has 12 amino acids. Trimming cost V 7 bases and J 8 bases; bases outside gene matches: 4. Germline-derived CDR1 and CDR2 are MNHEY and SMNVEV (reference sequence).

CDR3 DNA sequence: TGTGCCAGCAGCCAAGATACTCAACAGGGGAAGTACGAGCAGTACTTC. Amino acids: CASSQDTQQGKYEQYF. The chain is built from TRBV3-1 (or the pseudogene TRBV3-2) and TRBJ2-7, with 7 bases identical to TRBD1. Germline loops: CDR1 LGHDT, CDR2 YNNKEL (reference sequence). This CDR3 comprises 16 residues. V lost 0 bases, J lost 4 bases, and 9 bases stayed unmatched.

This sequence joins TRBV11-2 and TRBJ2-1; 13 bases are shared with TRBD2. J lost 8 bases, V lost 5 bases, and 6 bases had no gene match. The CDR3 consists of 15 residues. From germline, CDR1 is SGHAT and CDR2 FQNNGV. The CDR3 here is CASSPGTSGVYEQFF. The CDR3 nucleotides read TGTGCCAGCAGCCCCGGGACTAGCGGGGTATATGAGCAGTTCTTC.

The V call is TRBV18, the J call TRBJ2-6; D uncertain. Between the trimmed V and J ends, which lost 3 bases and 4 bases, there was a span of 10 bases. This CDR3 has 15 residues. Germline V gene data show CDR1 as KGHSH and CDR2 as LQKENI. CDR3 in amino acids: CASSPAGWGANVLTF. The CDR3 bases are TGTGCCAGCTCACCCGCAGGCTGGGGGGCCAACGTCCTGACTTTC.

The chain couples TRBV5-6 to TRBJ1-2; D is unresolved. Trimming took off 4 bases at V and 6 bases at J, with 10 bases between the two ends. Per germline, CDR1 SGHDT and CDR2 YYEEEE. There are 12 residues in the CDR3. The CDR3 loop reads CASSTNSHGYTF. CDR3 in DNA: TGTGCCAGCAGCACAAACAGTCATGGCTACACCTTC.

There are a few counts of this clone. DNA for the CDR3: TGCGCCAGCAGCTGGACAGGGAACCATGGCTACACCTTC. It codes for CASSWTGNHGYTF. This chain connects TRBV5-1 to TRBJ1-2; 8 bases agree with TRBD1. Germline trimming cut 3 bases from V and 6 bases from J; bases unmatched to any gene: 4. This CDR3 comprises 13 residues. Per the germline V gene, CDR1 is SGHRS and CDR2 is YFSETQ.

The J gene is TRBJ1-3, the V gene TRBV7-9; 12 bases line up with TRBD1. Germline V CDR1 and CDR2: SEHNR, FQNEAQ (reference sequence). This CDR3 spans 16 amino acids. V shed 3 bases, J shed 2 bases, and the junction held 2 bases outside the gene matches. CDR3 protein: CASSFGDRGPGNTIYF. CDR3 nucleotides: TGTGCCAGCAGCTTTGGGGACAGGGGGCCTGGAAACACCATATATTTT.

V is TRBV7-3 and J is TRBJ2-3; 10 nucleotides agree with TRBD2. Germline V CDR1 and CDR2: SGHTA, FQGTGA. V dropped 5 bases and J dropped 6; count of bases not matched to a gene: 11. CDR3 size: 16 residues. The CDR3 DNA sequence: TGTGCCAGCAGCCTTATGGGTCTAGCGGGGGAGGATACGCAGTATTTT. Translation gives CASSLMGLAGEDTQYF.

V usage is TRBV12-5 and J usage is TRBJ1-1, with a weak D call TRBD1 (5 bases). Looked up from germline, CDR1 is LGHNT and CDR2 is FRNRAP. Trimming left V 8 bases short and J 7 bases short, with 17 bases between. The CDR3 length is 13 residues. The CDR3 is CASTLGGFNEAFF. The DNA of the CDR3 is TGTGCTAGTACGTTGGGGGGTTTCAATGAAGCTTTCTTT.

The gene calls are TRBV2 and TRBJ1-1, with D perhaps matching TRBD1 (6 bases). The CDR3 covers 13 residues. V gave up 4 bases and J gave up 5 bases, with 11 bases separating them. Germline loops: CDR1 SNHLY, CDR2 FYNNEI. In DNA form, the CDR3 reads TGTGCCAGCAGTGTACAGGGCTTAACTGAAGCTTTCTTT. Protein sequence: CASSVQGLTEAFF.

This chain links TRBV7-8 with TRBJ1-1; D is ambiguous. The germline gives CDR1 SGHVS, CDR2 FQNEAQ. The ends were cut back, 1 base at V and 0 bases at J, with 21 bases in the middle. The CDR3 is made up of 19 amino acids. Here the CDR3 reads CASSLVVRRVPLMNTEAFF. CDR3 in DNA: TGTGCCAGCAGCTTAGTGGTCCGCCGCGTACCTCTAATGAACACTGAAGCTTTCTTT.

This chain joins TRBV6-1 and TRBJ2-1; D possibly corresponds to TRBD1 (5 bases). Germline-derived CDR1 and CDR2 are MNHNS and SASEGT. Trimming took off 2 bases at V and 0 bases at J, with 8 bases between the two ends. CDR3 length: 15 amino acids. CDR3 protein: CASSEQGGSYNEQFF. The CDR3 region has the DNA TGTGCCAGCAGTGAACAGGGCGGCTCCTACAATGAGCAGTTCTTC.

Here the CDR3 DNA reads TGTGCCAGCAGCCCCCCGGGGTGGGTCAATGAGCAGTTCTTC. It specifies CASSPPGWVNEQFF. This rearrangement joins TRBV3-1 (or the pseudogene TRBV3-2) to TRBJ2-1, with a possible D match to TRBD2 (5 bases). With 4 bases removed from V and 6 bases from J, the gap between germline ends came to 13 bases. Germline CDR1 LGHDT, CDR2 YNNKEL (reference sequence). This CDR3 is built from 14 residues.